The sequence of this TCR beta chain was determined in a study of T cell changes during pregnancy in multiple sclerosis. Per the germline V gene, CDR1 is SQVTM and CDR2 is ANQGSEA. The germline V and J ends were trimmed by 7 bases and 3 bases, with 7 bases remaining between them. This CDR3 comprises 10 residues. In its sample, this clone was seen once. Only in-frame clones appear in the TCRdb table, and some are missing; sequencing was by immunoSEQ multiplex PCR. The profile shows tens of thousands of clones, more than 85% of them singletons. The rearrangement joins TRBV29-1 to TRBJ2-7; D is ambiguous. The material sequenced was peripheral blood, taken in the first trimester of pregnancy. The clonotype originates from a female donor in good health, enrolled as a control in a pregnancy study. The CDR3 DNA is TGCAGCGCAATCCACTACGAGCAGTACTTC. Encoded protein: CSAIHYEQYF.